A single sample is the source of the 30 T cell receptor beta chains below, sequenced in a study of T cells in localized non-small cell lung cancer. Generated by immunoSEQ multiplex PCR, the TCRdb table keeps only in-frame clones and is missing some. The table shows roughly 1,600 clones, with less than 25% occurring only once. Sequences were derived from normal lung tissue next to the tumor, sampled before any cancer treatment. All receptors come from a male donor at least 60 years old with stage III squamous cell lung carcinoma.

This clone was seen a handful of times. The V gene is TRBV6-7, the J gene TRBJ1-1; D is uncertain. TRBV6-7 is an ORF, with its function uncertain. The length of the CDR3 is 11 residues. The germline V and J ends were trimmed by 6 bases and 8 bases, with 10 bases remaining between them. CDR3 loop: CASSPSVEAFF. DNA for the CDR3: TGTGCCAGCAGCCCATCGGTAGAAGCTTTCTTT.

The rearrangement joins TRBV6-8 to TRBJ1-5; TRBD1 matches 7 bases. The CDR3 loop spans 19 amino acids. V shed 5 bases and J 1 base; nucleotides not matched to a gene: 17. Germline V gene sequence: CDR1 MNHGY, CDR2 SAAAGT. Here the CDR3 reads CASSGLIPGQIFSNQPQHF. DNA for the CDR3: TGTGCCAGCAGTGGCCTGATACCGGGACAGATTTTCAGCAATCAGCCCCAGCATTTT.

The chain recombines TRBV19 with TRBJ2-3; D is unclear. CDR3 length: 13 residues. V was pared by 6 bases and J by 6 bases, with 13 bases between. The germline CDR1 and CDR2 sequences are LNHDA and SQIVND (reference sequence). The CDR3 DNA reads TGTGCCAGTAGACCAGCCTCCTCCGATACGCAGTATTTT. Translation gives CASRPASSDTQYF.

The chain carries TRBV19 and TRBJ1-1; 7 nucleotides align to TRBD1. In germline, CDR1 is LNHDA, CDR2 SQIVND (reference sequence). With V trimmed by 3 bases and J by 8 bases, 9 bases remained unmatched. This CDR3 is built from 14 residues. The CDR3 bases are TGTGCCAGTAGTATCTTTTTGGACAGGAAGGAAGCTTTCTTT. Amino acid sequence: CASSIFLDRKEAFF.

This clone is categorized as medium-sized (0.01 to 0.1%). The rearrangement uses TRBV6-1 and TRBJ1-2; 8 bases line up with TRBD1. This CDR3 is built from 14 residues. The ends lost 1 base at V and 5 bases at J; junction bases unmatched: 3. Germline assignment: CDR1 MNHNS and CDR2 SASEGT. The CDR3 reads CASSEGTGLYGYTF. CDR3 coding DNA: TGTGCCAGCAGTGAAGGGACAGGGTTATATGGCTACACCTTC.

This clone was seen more than once but under ten times. The chain couples TRBV19 to TRBJ2-2, with TRBD2 as a possible D gene (5 bases). V lost 9 bases and J lost 0, with 14 bases in between. This CDR3 contains 15 residues. CDR1 and CDR2 (germline): LNHDA, SQIVND (reference sequence). The CDR3 sequence is CASHLRTSNTGELFF. The CDR3 coding sequence is TGTGCCAGCCATCTACGGACTTCGAACACCGGGGAGCTGTTTTTT.

This sequence joins TRBV6-8 and TRBJ1-5; a possible D gene is TRBD1 (5 bases). The CDR3 loop spans 14 amino acids. Germline V gives CDR1 MNHGY, CDR2 SAAAGT. V was shortened by 2 bases and J by 8 bases, with 13 bases between the two germline ends. The CDR3: CASSYAGRPEPQHF. The DNA for the CDR3 is TGTGCCAGCAGTTACGCAGGGCGCCCGGAGCCCCAGCATTTT.

Within the sample, this clone is medium-sized. V is TRBV9 and J is TRBJ2-7; no reliable D call. Germline V gene lookup returns CDR1 SGDLS and CDR2 YYNGEE. There are 12 residues in the CDR3. V was pared by 6 bases and J by 1 base, with 8 bases between. The CDR3 nucleotides read TGTGCCAGCAACTCCGAATCCTACGAGCAGTACTTC. Translating it yields CASNSESYEQYF. Full variable domain (rest looked up from reference TRBV9 and TRBJ2-7): DSGVTQTPKHLITATGQRVTLRCSPRSGDLSVYWYQQSLDQGLQFLIQYYNGEERAKGNILERFSAQQFPDLHSELNLSSLELGDSALYFCASNSESYEQYFGPGTRLTVT.

This clone was detected only a few times. The V gene is TRBV9, the J gene TRBJ1-4; TRBD1 matches at 9 bases. The trim removed 4 bases at V and 8 bases at J, leaving 9 bases unmatched. The CDR3 has 15 amino acids. In germline, CDR1 is SGDLS, CDR2 YYNGEE. This CDR3 is CASSPGQGLIEKLFF. CDR3 in DNA: TGTGCCAGCAGCCCCGGACAGGGGCTCATCGAAAAACTGTTTTTT. Looking up the rest from reference TRBV9 and TRBJ1-4 gives the full variable domain: DSGVTQTPKHLITATGQRVTLRCSPRSGDLSVYWYQQSLDQGLQFLIQYYNGEERAKGNILERFSAQQFPDLHSELNLSSLELGDSALYFCASSPGQGLIEKLFFGSGTQLSVL.

This sequence joins TRBV10-2 and TRBJ1-5; no clear D gene. This CDR3 has 13 amino acids. Per the germline V gene, CDR1 is WSHSY and CDR2 is SAAADI. V lost 1 base and J 9 bases, leaving 10 bases between the germline ends. CDR3 region: CASSEWPSGPQHF. The CDR3 DNA reads as TGCGCCAGCAGTGAGTGGCCATCGGGGCCCCAGCATTTT.

This clone has a handful of counts. CDR3 nucleotide sequence: TGTGCCAGCTCACCACCACAGGGGGATAATTCACCCCTCCACTTT. Translated: CASSPPQGDNSPLHF. V usage is TRBV18 and J usage is TRBJ1-6; 8 positions agree with TRBD1. This CDR3 is built from 15 residues. From germline, CDR1 is KGHSH and CDR2 LQKENI. The V and J ends lost 0 bases and 5 bases, in that order; junction bases with no gene match: 0.

This clone is classed as large. The chain combines TRBV6-8 with TRBJ1-1, with 8 positions matching TRBD1. J was trimmed by 3 bases and V by 2 bases; bases with no gene match: 5. The germline V gene encodes CDR1 MNHGY and CDR2 SAAAGT. This CDR3 region has 15 residues. CDR3 loop: CASSYTTGEDTEAFF. The CDR3 DNA sequence: TGTGCCAGCAGTTACACGACAGGGGAGGACACTGAAGCTTTCTTT.

The rearrangement joins TRBV29-1 to TRBJ2-3; possibly TRBD2 for D (6 bases). V was clipped by 4 bases and J by 3 bases, with 11 bases between them. The germline V gene has CDR1 SQVTM and CDR2 ANQGSEA. This CDR3 has 13 amino acids. CDR3 sequence reads: CSVGWEVTDTQYF. CDR3 coding DNA: TGCAGCGTTGGGTGGGAGGTAACAGATACGCAGTATTTT.

The chain recombines TRBV29-1 with TRBJ2-5; 11 nucleotides line up with TRBD1. CDR1 is SQVTM and CDR2 is ANQGSEA in the germline V gene. The junction had 8 bases not matched to a gene; V was cut back by 6 bases and J by 5 bases. The CDR3 is made up of 14 amino acids. The CDR3 bases are TGCAGCGTCGAGGGACAGGGGGTTAGCGAGACCCAGTACTTC. Its translation: CSVEGQGVSETQYF.

The CDR3 protein is CASSLSVAGEQYF. CDR3 nucleotides: TGTGCCAGCAGTTTATCGGTGGCAGGAGAGCAGTACTTC. The chain recombines TRBV6-8 with TRBJ2-7; D is uncertain. Germline values: CDR1 MNHGY, CDR2 SAAAGT. The CDR3 loop spans 13 amino acids. The V end lost 4 bases, the J end lost 7 bases, and 14 bases lay between the germline ends.

This rearrangement joins TRBV27 to TRBJ2-5, with D possibly matching TRBD2 (5 bases). The V end was cut by 3 bases, the J end by 2 bases, with 10 bases between. The CDR3 consists of 14 residues. Per the germline V gene, CDR1 is MNHEY and CDR2 is SMNVEV (reference sequence). This CDR3 is CASSLAAGQETQYF. In DNA form, the CDR3 reads TGTGCCAGCAGTTTGGCGGCGGGTCAAGAGACCCAGTACTTC.

The CDR3 nucleotides read TGTGCCAGTAGTATAATCGGGACTAAAAACAATGAGCAGTTCTTC. Translated: CASSIIGTKNNEQFF. V gene TRBV19 combines with J gene TRBJ2-1; 7 bases map to TRBD2. Germline CDR1 is LNHDA and CDR2 is SQIVND (reference sequence). The CDR3 is made up of 15 amino acids. Trimming cost V 2 bases and J 5 bases; bases outside gene matches: 6. Looking up the rest from reference TRBV19 and TRBJ2-1 gives the full variable domain: DGGITQSPKYLFRKEGQNVTLSCEQNLNHDAMYWYRQDPGQGLRLIYYSQIVNDFQKGDIAEGYSVSREKKESFPLTVTSAQKNPTAFYLCASSIIGTKNNEQFFGPGTRLTVL.

This clone has a handful of counts. The V and J genes are TRBV11-3 and TRBJ2-5; possibly TRBD2 for D (5 bases). Germline lookup yields CDR1 SGHNT and CDR2 YENEEA. The CDR3 has 15 residues. Between the trimmed V and J ends, which lost 5 bases and 2 bases, there was a span of 15 bases. In nucleotides, the CDR3 is TGTGCCAGCAGCCGTGAAGGTGCGGGTCAAGAGACCCAGTACTTC. As protein: CASSREGAGQETQYF.

The rearrangement links TRBV7-6 to TRBJ1-4, with D possibly TRBD1 on 5 matching bases. This CDR3 contains 14 residues. Trimming cost V 4 bases and J 5 bases, with 11 bases left between them. Germline lookup yields CDR1 SGHVS and CDR2 FNYEAQ. The CDR3, as DNA: TGTGCCAGCAGCTCACACCGGGGGAATGAAAAACTGTTTTTT. This encodes CASSSHRGNEKLFF.

In its sample, this clone ranks as medium-sized. V usage is TRBV9 and J usage is TRBJ2-7; TRBD2 matches 14 bases. This CDR3 region has 15 residues. From germline, CDR1 is SGDLS and CDR2 YYNGEE. V was clipped by 3 bases and J by 4 bases; unmatched bases: 3. The CDR3 region has the DNA TGTGCCAGCAGCGACGGGACTAGCGGGAGTTACGAGCAGTACTTC. Protein sequence: CASSDGTSGSYEQYF.

This clone appeared a few times. The J gene is TRBJ1-2, the V gene TRBV2; TRBD1 might be the D (6 bases). CDR1 and CDR2 from the germline V gene are SNHLY and FYNNEI. Trimming removed 8 bases from V and 7 bases from J, with 14 bases in between. This CDR3 has 12 amino acids. CDR3 in DNA: TGTGCCAGCGCGGGGGACAACCCTGGCTACACCTTC. Protein product: CASAGDNPGYTF.

V and J are TRBV25-1 and TRBJ1-4, with TRBD1 matching 8 bases. CDR3 length: 16 amino acids. J gave up 1 base and V 4 bases, and 5 bases lay outside the gene matches. Germline CDR1 MGHDK, CDR2 SYGVNS. The CDR3 protein is CASSGQGAGTNEKLFF. The DNA of the CDR3 is TGTGCCAGCAGTGGTCAGGGGGCGGGAACTAATGAAAAACTGTTTTTT.

The gene calls are TRBV29-1 and TRBJ2-2, with D uncertain. This CDR3 has 14 amino acids. Deletions cut 6 bases from V and 4 bases from J, with 15 bases between. Germline V gene lookup returns CDR1 SQVTM and CDR2 ANQGSEA. The CDR3 bases are TGCAGCGTCAGTGGTCTCCTCCCCACCGGGGAGCTGTTTTTT. It specifies CSVSGLLPTGELFF.

The V call is TRBV28, the J call TRBJ2-7, with 12 positions matching TRBD2. Looked up from germline, CDR1 is MDHEN and CDR2 is SYDVKM. V dropped 3 bases and J dropped 5; count of bases not matched to a gene: 11. CDR3 size: 17 residues. The CDR3 sequence is CASSFSGTSGSGDEQYF. CDR3 nucleotide sequence: TGTGCCAGCAGTTTCTCTGGGACTAGCGGGTCGGGGGACGAGCAGTACTTC.

In its sample, this clone ranks as medium-sized. The chain uses TRBV9 and TRBJ1-5; D remains unclear. The CDR3 spans 14 residues. Germline V CDR1 and CDR2: SGDLS, YYNGEE. V lost 4 bases to trimming and J lost 7 bases, with 15 bases between them. DNA of the CDR3: TGTGCCAGCAGCTACGCCCCCCCTACGCAGCCCCAGCATTTT. Amino acids: CASSYAPPTQPQHF.

This chain uses TRBV6-8 with TRBJ1-5, with 7 nucleotides matching TRBD1. From germline, CDR1 is MNHGY and CDR2 SAAAGT. This CDR3 has 14 residues. Trimming at V came to 6 bases and at J to 3 bases, leaving 5 bases not matched to a gene. CDR3 DNA: TGTGCCAGCAGCCAGACAGGGACCAATCAGCCCCAGCATTTT. This sequence encodes CASSQTGTNQPQHF.

The chain employs TRBV19 and TRBJ2-4, with D maybe TRBD1 (5 bases). Germline V lookup: CDR1 LNHDA, CDR2 SQIVND (reference sequence). V lost 1 base and J lost 0, with 13 bases in between. The CDR3 runs to 17 residues. The CDR3 DNA reads as TGTGCCAGTAGTATAGGAAGGGGCGGAGTAGCCAAAAACATTCAGTACTTC. Translation: CASSIGRGGVAKNIQYF. Drawing the rest from reference TRBV19 and TRBJ2-4, the complete variable domain is DGGITQSPKYLFRKEGQNVTLSCEQNLNHDAMYWYRQDPGQGLRLIYYSQIVNDFQKGDIAEGYSVSREKKESFPLTVTSAQKNPTAFYLCASSIGRGGVAKNIQYFGAGTRLSVL.

The chain combines TRBV30 with TRBJ2-2; D not resolved. The CDR3 contains 11 residues. V lost 0 bases, J lost 7 bases, and 3 bases lay in between. Germline CDR1 reads GTSNPN; CDR2 reads SVGIG (reference sequence). The CDR3 loop reads CAWSVYGELFF. As DNA, the CDR3 is TGTGCCTGGAGTGTCTACGGGGAGCTGTTTTTT.

This clone was seen only a few times. The rearrangement uses TRBV6-8 and TRBJ1-5; 10 bases map to TRBD1. Germline CDR1 MNHGY, CDR2 SAAAGT. Trimming at V came to 6 bases and at J to 5 bases, leaving 7 bases not matched to a gene. This CDR3 contains 15 residues. The CDR3 DNA reads TGTGCCAGCAGCCTGACAGGGGGCCCTTATCAGCCCCAGCATTTT. It translates to CASSLTGGPYQPQHF.

This clone was seen only a few times. The V and J genes are TRBV9 and TRBJ2-1; TRBD2 aligns across 11 bases. Trimming cost V 4 bases and J 0 bases; bases outside gene matches: 3. The germline CDR1 and CDR2 sequences are SGDLS and YYNGEE. This CDR3 comprises 16 residues. The CDR3 region is CASSPLAGGSYNEQFF. The CDR3 bases are TGTGCCAGCAGCCCCCTAGCGGGAGGCTCCTACAATGAGCAGTTCTTC.